This TCR beta chain comes out of a study of cytomegalovirus exposure and HLA in healthy donors. The study's findings and limits: Presence/absence analyses rested on an assumption that sequencing depth was roughly uniform across donors. The listing of 150 or so TCR beta chains classed them as cytomegalovirus-associated. Later analysis showed TCR association rates varying by HLA locus, highest for DRB1 and lowest for HLA-C. It was reported in a later analysis that an Asian-associated ancestry cluster showed fewer N-insertions than the approximately 690-donor mean.

The PCR employed 60 Vbeta primers together with 13 Jbeta primers. Profiling relied on immunoSEQ multiplex PCR, and the TCRdb table lists in-frame clones only, not all of them. The table records about 170,000 clones, about three quarters of them present only once. As concerns this clone: What it recognizes is unknown.

Trimming removed 8 bases from V and 2 bases from J; junction bases left unmatched: 6. CDR3 length: 15 amino acids. Per the germline V gene, CDR1 is LGHNT and CDR2 is FRNRAP. The TCR originated in a woman aged 25 to 39 in good health and CMV-seropositive. The chain combines TRBV12-5 with TRBJ2-3; 11 nucleotides agree with TRBD2. Source material: PBMCs. The CDR3 here is CASSRLAGYTDTQYF. CDR3 coding DNA: TGTGCTAGTTCCCGACTAGCGGGATACACAGATACGCAGTATTTT.